This is a list of T cell receptor beta chains from one sample in a study of response to subunit inactivated influenza vaccine. One entry per CDR3 protein, called by TCRdb with MiXCR from the RT-PCR reads. The sample holds more than 550,000 distinct CDR3 sequences, over 9% seen once. These data are also associated with another study on T cells expressing NK-cell markers.

Specimen: PBMCs from blood, collected on the day of vaccination. All receptors derive from a man aged 50 or older who received an inactivated influenza vaccine. CDR3s include the opening cysteine and the closing phenylalanine or tryptophan. A D gene is named only where the DNA matches it firmly. The listing skips clone size in some rows; elsewhere it reads once, few, many or a size class.

d_call clone_size j_call v_call cdr3_nt cdr3_aa
TRBD2 few TRBJ2-3 TRBV6-5 TGTGCCAGCAGTTACCCCGGGACTAGTAATACGCAGTATTTT CASSYPGTSNTQYF
TRBD2 - TRBJ2-2 TRBV29-1 TGCAGCGTTGGTCACCGGGAGGGGGCCGGGGAGCTGTTTTTT CSVGHREGAGELFF
- - TRBJ2-7 TRBV4-3 TGCGCCAGCAGCCAAGTACTAGGATCTGATGGGTACGAGCAGTACTTC CASSQVLGSDGYEQYF
TRBD2 - TRBJ2-3 TRBV6-1 TGTGCCAGCAGCCTCGGGACTAGACGGTCGGGCACAGATACGCAGTATTTT CASSLGTRRSGTDTQYF
TRBD2 few TRBJ2-1 TRBV12-3/TRBV12-4 TGTGCCAGCAGTCCAACCTCCGGGACTACAAGAGACGACAATGAGCAGTTCTTC CASSPTSGTTRDDNEQFF
- - TRBJ2-3 TRBV12-3/TRBV12-4 TGTGCCAGCTCCCTTTACTTGGGGGATACGCAGTATTTT CASSLYLGDTQYF
TRBD1 many TRBJ2-7 TRBV12-3/TRBV12-4 TGTGCCAGCAGTTTGACGGGACAGGGGAACGAGCAGTACTTC CASSLTGQGNEQYF
- - TRBJ1-2 TRBV30 TGTGCCTGGAACCCCCCGGTCAGCTATGGCTACACCTTC CAWNPPVSYGYTF
- - TRBJ1-1 TRBV29-1 TGCAGCGTTGAAGGGGTTTTGAACACTGAAGCTTTCTTT CSVEGVLNTEAFF
- many TRBJ1-2 TRBV27 TGTGCCAGCAGTTTATCTGGGGGGCGGAGTGGCTACACCTTC CASSLSGGRSGYTF
- few TRBJ1-1 TRBV6-5 TGTGCCAGCAGTTACTCGGGCGGCTTGAACACTGAAGCTTTCTTT CASSYSGGLNTEAFF
- - TRBJ2-3 TRBV20-1 TGCAGTGCCGCCGCGGTGCTCACAGATACGCAGTATTTT CSAAAVLTDTQYF
- once TRBJ2-7 TRBV3-1 TGTGCCAGCAGCCAAGCGTTTGGGGTGGACTACGAGCAGTACTTC CASSQAFGVDYEQYF
- few TRBJ2-5 TRBV20-1 TGCAGTGCTAGAGGCGAGGTACGAGAGACCCAGTACTTC CSARGEVRETQYF
TRBD2 - TRBJ2-1 TRBV27 TGTGCCAGCAGTCCCGGGACTAGATCAGTTCAGGAGCAGTTCTTC CASSPGTRSVQEQFF
TRBD2 - TRBJ2-1 TRBV19 TGTGCCAGTAGTATAGGCCTAGCGGGAGTTAGAAATGAGCAGTTCTTC CASSIGLAGVRNEQFF
- - TRBJ2-1 TRBV5-1 TGCGCCAGCAGCTATGGGGGTCGGCAGGGGAGCAATGAGCAGTTCTTC CASSYGGRQGSNEQFF
TRBD2 many TRBJ2-7 TRBV20-1 TGCAGTGCTAGAGGTGCGGGGGTATGGCACTACGAGCAGTACTTC CSARGAGVWHYEQYF
- many TRBJ2-7 TRBV28 TGTGCCAGCAGTCTCCTGGGAAGGGCCCGGGGCTTAGGGTACTACGAGCAGTACTTC CASSLLGRARGLGYYEQYF
TRBD2 many TRBJ2-5 TRBV20-1 TGCAGTGCTAGACCCGGGGGGAGAGAGAAACCCTCCCACCGGGAGACCCAGTACTTC CSARPGGREKPSHRETQYF
- few TRBJ1-5 TRBV5-1 TGCGCCAGCAGCTTGGCAGGGCCGGGGGGCAATCAGCCCCAGCATTTT CASSLAGPGGNQPQHF
- few TRBJ2-1 TRBV20-1 TGCAGTGCTAGAGGACAGGACAACAATGAGCAGTTCTTC CSARGQDNNEQFF
- few TRBJ2-2 TRBV9 TGTGCCAGCGGAGGGACAGCGAACACCGGGGAGCTGTTTTTT CASGGTANTGELFF
- - TRBJ2-2 TRBV18 TGTGCCAGCTCACCACCGGGGATGGCAACCGGGGAGCTGTTTTTT CASSPPGMATGELFF
- few TRBJ1-3 TRBV3-1 TGTGCCAGCAGCCAAGATAAGGTGACCATATATTTT CASSQDKVTIYF
- - TRBJ2-7 TRBV7-9 TGTGCCAGCAGCTTGTTAGCAGGCCGTTACGAGCAGTACTTC CASSLLAGRYEQYF
- many TRBJ2-5 TRBV7-6 TGTGCCAGCAGCTTAGGAGACAGGCAAGAGACCCAGTACTTC CASSLGDRQETQYF
- few TRBJ2-4 TRBV3-1 TGTGCCAGCAGCCATACGGTGGAGGGCAAAAACATTCAGTACTTC CASSHTVEGKNIQYF
- few TRBJ1-4 TRBV7-9 TGTGCCAGCAGCGGAACAGTGACAGCTGCAACTAATGAAAAACTGTTTTTT CASSGTVTAATNEKLFF
- few TRBJ2-1 TRBV5-5 TGTGCCAGCAGTTGGACTGAGTTCAATGAGCAGTTCTTC CASSWTEFNEQFF
- many TRBJ2-7 TRBV4-3 TGCGCCAGCAGCCAAGGGCCAGGGGAATACGAGCAGTACTTC CASSQGPGEYEQYF
- - TRBJ2-1 TRBV4-3 TGCGCCAGCAGCCAAGATAAAGGGGGCTACAATGAGCAGTTCTTC CASSQDKGGYNEQFF
TRBD1 - TRBJ2-5 TRBV3-1 TGTGCCAGCAGCCAGTGGACAGGGGAGAGAGAGACCCAGTACTTC CASSQWTGERETQYF
- few TRBJ2-7 TRBV20-1 TGCAGTGCTAGCTACGGGAGCCACTACGAGCAGTACTTC CSASYGSHYEQYF
- - TRBJ2-1 TRBV6-5 TGTGCCAGCAGTTACGGGGACCAGTACAATGAGCAGTTCTTC CASSYGDQYNEQFF
- - TRBJ2-7 TRBV9 TGTGCCAGCAACGGCCCCGACAGTCCATGGGACGAGCAGTACTTC CASNGPDSPWDEQYF
- few TRBJ2-1 TRBV7-9 TGTGCCAGCAGCGCCGCCGGGCAGGGTCCGTTCTTC CASSAAGQGPFF
- - TRBJ1-5 TRBV3-1 TGTGCCAGCAGCCTCGGCCGGGACGGCAATCAGCCCCAGCATTTT CASSLGRDGNQPQHF
- once TRBJ2-7 TRBV7-9 TGTGCCAGCGTGGACGGGGCGTCCTACGAGCAGTACTTC CASVDGASYEQYF
- - TRBJ1-6 TRBV28 TGTGCCAGCAACCAATATGGACAGAATAATTCACCCCTCCACTTT CASNQYGQNNSPLHF
- - TRBJ2-2 TRBV19 TGTGCCAGTAGTATGTCACTGGGGGAGCTGTTTTTT CASSMSLGELFF
- few TRBJ2-2 TRBV9 TGTGCCAGCAGCGGACCAGGGTATACCGGGGAGCTGTTTTTT CASSGPGYTGELFF
- - TRBJ2-1 TRBV28 TGTGCCAGCAGCCCGGAGAGGGCGGGATACAATGAGCAGTTCTTC CASSPERAGYNEQFF
TRBD2 many TRBJ2-1 TRBV5-1 TGCGCCAGCAGCCCTAGCTTTAGCGGGGCCTACAATGAGCAGTTCTTC CASSPSFSGAYNEQFF
- - TRBJ2-1 TRBV7-9 TGTGCCAGCGGCCATGCGAGCTCCTACAATGAGCAGTTCTTC CASGHASSYNEQFF
- many TRBJ2-7 TRBV7-2 TGTGCCAGCAGCCGAGCCTCAGGTAGCTCCTACGAGCAGTACTTC CASSRASGSSYEQYF
TRBD2 few TRBJ2-1 TRBV3-1 TGTGCCAGCAGCCAAGAGAGCGGGGGCCTCCTCTCCTACAATGAGCAGTTCTTC CASSQESGGLLSYNEQFF
- many TRBJ1-3 TRBV5-5 TGTGCCAGCAGGACATCTTCTGGAAACACCATATATTTT CASRTSSGNTIYF
- - TRBJ2-5 TRBV5-1 TGCGCCAGCAGCTTAGGGGGGGAGAAAGAGACCCAGTACTTC CASSLGGEKETQYF
- few TRBJ1-1 TRBV19 TGTGCCAGTAGTATTGGCAGCCGTGGCACTGAAGCTTTCTTT CASSIGSRGTEAFF
- - TRBJ2-3 TRBV20-1 TGCAGTGCTAGCCCACCGACTAGAGTTGCAGATACGCAGTATTTT CSASPPTRVADTQYF
- once TRBJ2-1 TRBV20-1 TGCAGTGCTAAGTTTTCTAAGGTCAGCTCCTACAATGAGCAGTTCTTC CSAKFSKVSSYNEQFF